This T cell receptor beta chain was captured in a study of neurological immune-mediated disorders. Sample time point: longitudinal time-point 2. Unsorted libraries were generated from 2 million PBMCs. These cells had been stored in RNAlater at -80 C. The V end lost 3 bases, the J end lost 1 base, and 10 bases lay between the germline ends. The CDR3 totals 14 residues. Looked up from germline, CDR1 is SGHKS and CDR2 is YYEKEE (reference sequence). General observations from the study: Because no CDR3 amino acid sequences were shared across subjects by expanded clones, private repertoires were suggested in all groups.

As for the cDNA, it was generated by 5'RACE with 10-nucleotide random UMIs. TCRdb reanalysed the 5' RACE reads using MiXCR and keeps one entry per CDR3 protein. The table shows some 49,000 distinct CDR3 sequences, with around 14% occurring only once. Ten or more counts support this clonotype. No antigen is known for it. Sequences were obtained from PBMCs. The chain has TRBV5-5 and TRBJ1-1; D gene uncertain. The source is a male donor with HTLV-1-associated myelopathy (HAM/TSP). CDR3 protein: CASSSLGENTEAFF. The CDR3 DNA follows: TGTGCCAGCAGCTCGCTAGGAGAGAACACTGAAGCTTTCTTT.